This passage covers 20 T cell receptor beta chains from one sample sequenced in a study of blood T cell repertoires in COVID-19. Only in-frame clones appear in the TCRdb table, and some are missing; sequencing was by immunoSEQ multiplex PCR. The sample shows 30,000 to 40,000 clones, approximately 88% of them seen only once. Specimen: peripheral blood. The receptors come from a man between 65 and 80 years old with active COVID-19.

This clone was observed once. The rearrangement links TRBV7-2 to TRBJ2-7; a weak D match, TRBD2 (6 bases). The V gene lost 4 bases and the J gene lost 5 bases, with 18 bases spanning the gap. This CDR3 comprises 15 residues. Germline assignment: CDR1 SGHTA and CDR2 FQGNSA. The CDR3 loop is CASSSSMGTFDEQYF. The CDR3 bases are TGTGCCAGCAGCTCTTCGATGGGGACTTTCGACGAGCAGTACTTC.

The chain carries TRBV20-1 and TRBJ2-1, with TRBD2 matching over 10 bases. With V trimmed by 3 bases and J by 0 bases, 17 bases remained unmatched. This CDR3 region has 20 residues. CDR1 is DFQATT and CDR2 is SNEGSKA in the germline V gene (reference sequence). The CDR3, as DNA: TGCAGTGCTAGTTCCCCTACTAGCGGGAAAAGTGCCTACTCCTACAATGAGCAGTTCTTC. Amino acids: CSASSPTSGKSAYSYNEQFF.

The chain recombines TRBV20-1 with TRBJ2-3; the match to TRBD1 covers 8 bases. Germline assignment: CDR1 DFQATT and CDR2 SNEGSKA (reference sequence). Unmatched junction bases numbered 3, after V lost 5 bases and J lost 8 bases. The CDR3 length is 11 residues. The chain's CDR3 is CSAYTGGTQYF. CDR3 DNA sequence: TGCAGTGCTTATACAGGGGGTACGCAGTATTTT.

The chain uses TRBV7-2 and TRBJ1-5; D may be TRBD1 (6 bases). Germline V gene sequence: CDR1 SGHTA, CDR2 FQGNSA. Trimming removed 0 bases at V and 3 bases at J, with 12 bases between. The CDR3 is 16 residues long. CDR3: CASSLASRGINQPQHF. The CDR3 DNA follows: TGTGCCAGCAGCTTAGCCTCCAGGGGAATCAATCAGCCCCAGCATTTT.

The chain has TRBV19 and TRBJ2-3; TRBD2 agrees at 8 bases. Germline CDR1 reads LNHDA; CDR2 reads SQIVND (reference sequence). Trimming at V came to 10 bases and at J to 2 bases, leaving 8 bases not matched to a gene. The CDR3 is 14 amino acids. CDR3 coding DNA: TGTGCCACTCGCCGGGAGGGATTCACAGATACGCAGTATTTT. It codes for CATRREGFTDTQYF.

The rearrangement links TRBV27 to TRBJ1-1; tentatively, D is TRBD1 (5 bases). This CDR3 comprises 15 residues. The germline V gene has CDR1 MNHEY and CDR2 SMNVEV (reference sequence). V shed 0 bases and J shed 1 base, with 9 bases lying between them. As DNA, the CDR3 is TGTGCCAGCAGTTTATCGGGGAGGGGGAACACTGAAGCTTTCTTT. This encodes CASSLSGRGNTEAFF.

The chain recombines TRBV6-5 with TRBJ1-6; TRBD1 matches at 8 bases. Germline lookup yields CDR1 MNHEY and CDR2 SVGAGI. The CDR3 has 16 residues. With 2 bases clipped from V and 5 bases from J, the junction kept 5 bases outside the gene matches. In DNA, the CDR3 is TGTGCCAGCAGTTACCTACCGGGACAGGATAATTCACCCCTCCACTTT. It translates to CASSYLPGQDNSPLHF.

This clone came up once. V is TRBV7-2 and J is TRBJ2-2; 9 bases are a match to TRBD1. J was trimmed by 6 bases and V by 0 bases; bases with no gene match: 5. The germline gives CDR1 SGHTA, CDR2 FQGNSA. The CDR3 sequence is 16 residues long. The CDR3 here is CASSLAPGQGAGELFF. The DNA for the CDR3 is TGTGCCAGCAGCTTAGCCCCGGGACAGGGTGCCGGGGAGCTGTTTTTT.

This clone was seen only a few times. V gene TRBV2 combines with J gene TRBJ1-5; D is unclear. The CDR3 totals 13 residues. Trimming took off 7 bases at V and 4 bases at J, with 11 bases between the two ends. From germline, CDR1 is SNHLY and CDR2 FYNNEI. CDR3 nucleotides: TGTGCCAGCACGAGGGAAGGAAATCAGCCCCAGCATTTT. Its protein product is CASTREGNQPQHF.

CDR3 protein: CASSSMGGRTDEQFF. The CDR3 DNA sequence: TGTGCCAGCAGCTCCATGGGCGGGAGAACGGATGAGCAGTTCTTC. V and J are TRBV9 and TRBJ2-1; 7 bases match TRBD2. V lost 4 bases to trimming and J lost 8 bases; unmatched junction nucleotides: 12. Per the germline V gene, CDR1 is SGDLS and CDR2 is YYNGEE. This CDR3 region has 15 residues.

The V gene is TRBV19, the J gene TRBJ2-5; 12 bases map to TRBD2. V shed 0 bases, J shed 5 bases, and the junction held 13 bases outside the gene matches. Germline V gene data show CDR1 as LNHDA and CDR2 as SQIVND (reference sequence). The CDR3 runs 19 residues. This CDR3 is CASSIEGRRWTSGDETQYF. The DNA of the CDR3 is TGTGCCAGTAGTATAGAGGGCAGGAGATGGACTAGCGGGGATGAGACCCAGTACTTC.

CDR3 coding DNA: TGTGCCAGCAGCTTAAGTGCGGGGGCAGCCCCGCGCTACGAGCAGTACTTC. Translating gives CASSLSAGAAPRYEQYF. The chain recombines TRBV7-2 with TRBJ2-7; TRBD2 might be the D (7 bases). Per germline, CDR1 SGHTA and CDR2 FQGNSA. CDR3 length: 17 residues. V gave up 2 bases and J gave up 3 bases, with 20 bases separating them.

V and J are TRBV27 and TRBJ1-1, with D possibly TRBD1 on 6 matching bases. V was clipped by 3 bases and J by 1 base, with 12 bases between them. Germline CDR1 is MNHEY and CDR2 is SMNVEV (reference sequence). The CDR3 length is 15 residues. CDR3 region: CASSLPGTPNTEAFF. The CDR3 DNA follows: TGTGCCAGCAGTTTGCCCGGGACACCGAACACTGAAGCTTTCTTT.

This chain joins TRBV14 and TRBJ2-4; 10 nucleotides match TRBD1. After removal of 4 bases from V and 5 bases from J, the junction contained 2 bases not matched to a gene. This CDR3 spans 14 amino acids. The germline CDR1 and CDR2 sequences are SGHDN and FVKESK. The CDR3 spells CASSRQGAENIQYF. The CDR3 bases are TGTGCCAGCAGCCGACAGGGGGCTGAAAACATTCAGTACTTC.

The chain links TRBV7-8 to TRBJ2-3; 10 positions match TRBD1. V shed 5 bases and J 2 bases; nucleotides not matched to a gene: 4. The germline CDR1 and CDR2 sequences are SGHVS and FQNEAQ. The CDR3 length is 15 residues. The CDR3 coding sequence is TGTGCCAGCAGCCAGGGACAGGGGTACACAGATACGCAGTATTTT. Translation gives CASSQGQGYTDTQYF.

The gene calls are TRBV20-1 and TRBJ1-5; 7 nucleotides match TRBD1. The CDR3 length is 13 residues. Trimming at V came to 3 bases and at J to 4 bases, leaving 3 bases not matched to a gene. CDR1 and CDR2 (germline): DFQATT, SNEGSKA (reference sequence). The CDR3 nucleotides are TGCAGTGCTAGTAGGGGGCTGAATCAGCCCCAGCATTTT. Its translation is CSASRGLNQPQHF.

The chain is built from TRBV6-2 or TRBV6-3 and TRBJ2-6, with 11 bases lining up with TRBD2. Looked up from germline, CDR1 is MNHEY and CDR2 is SVGEGT. The CDR3 runs 17 residues. The trim removed 4 bases at V and 3 bases at J, leaving 5 bases unmatched. The CDR3 reads CASSLLAGVGGANVLTF. The CDR3 region has the DNA TGTGCCAGCAGTTTACTAGCGGGAGTTGGTGGGGCCAACGTCCTGACTTTC.

The gene calls are TRBV10-3 and TRBJ1-1; D gene unclear. The CDR3 loop spans 14 amino acids. Germline V gene sequence: CDR1 ENHRY, CDR2 SYGVKD. Between the trimmed V and J ends, which lost 2 bases and 5 bases, there was a span of 12 bases. CDR3 loop: CAISESSRWTEAFF. In DNA form, the CDR3 reads TGTGCCATCAGTGAGAGTTCTAGGTGGACTGAAGCTTTCTTT.

For the CDR3, the DNA is TGTGCCAGCAGCGGTGGGACAGGGGGTAATCAGCCCCAGCATTTT. As protein: CASSGGTGGNQPQHF. The rearrangement links TRBV2 to TRBJ1-5; 11 bases agree with TRBD1. This CDR3 contains 15 residues. The germline gives CDR1 SNHLY, CDR2 FYNNEI. V was clipped by 6 bases and J by 4 bases; unmatched bases: 5.

The rearrangement uses TRBV30 and TRBJ1-1; D might be TRBD1 (6 bases). Germline CDR1 is GTSNPN and CDR2 is SVGIG (reference sequence). The CDR3 runs to 14 residues. V was shortened by 3 bases and J by 4 bases, with 15 bases between the two germline ends. CDR3 in amino acids: CAWRTGGSGTEAFF. As DNA, the CDR3 is TGTGCCTGGAGAACGGGGGGCTCGGGCACTGAAGCTTTCTTT. The full variable domain, in which reference TRBV30 and TRBJ1-1 provide the parts outside the CDR3, is SQTIHQWPATLVQPVGSPLSLECTVEGTSNPNLYWYRQAAGRGLQLLFYSVGIGQISSEVPQNLSASRPQDRQFILSSKKLLLSDSGFYLCAWRTGGSGTEAFFGQGTRLTVV.